The next 2 T cell receptor beta chains were all read from a single sample in a study of OX40 agonist ivuxolimab in advanced cancers. The data were produced by immunoSEQ multiplex PCR, yet TCRdb's version contains in-frame clones alone and is incomplete. The table shows around 50,000 clones, with about nine tenths occurring only once. The input for sequencing was CD4+ or CD8+ T cells sorted from blood, taken in a trial of the OX40 agonist ivuxolimab. The receptors come from an adult with an advanced solid tumor such as melanoma, head and neck, liver or kidney cancer.

This sequence joins TRBV5-1 and TRBJ2-1; D remains unclear. CDR1 and CDR2 from the germline V gene are SGHRS and YFSETQ. The V end was cut by 4 bases, the J end by 0 bases, with 5 bases between. The CDR3 totals 13 residues. For the CDR3, the DNA is TGCGCCAGCAGCCCCCGCTCCTACAATGAGCAGTTCTTC. Amino acid sequence: CASSPRSYNEQFF.

In this sample, this clone is medium-sized (0.01 to 0.1%). V usage is TRBV5-1 and J usage is TRBJ1-2; TRBD1 matches 12 bases. V lost 3 bases and J lost 8; bases outside the gene matches: 8. CDR1 and CDR2 from the germline V gene are SGHRS and YFSETQ. CDR3 length: 15 residues. Here the CDR3 reads CASSSDPGTGGGYTF. For the CDR3, the DNA is TGCGCCAGCAGCTCGGACCCCGGGACAGGGGGCGGCTACACCTTC.